The entry below describes one T cell receptor (beta chain). Enrollment of patients from Seattle took place during active infection, with longitudinal follow-up. In the study's own analysis: Estimates of nucleated cell counts were drawn from the amplification of reference gene primers. Clones were read by immunoSEQ multiplex PCR, and TCRdb kept only the in-frame ones, dropping some. Clonal size and the V and J genes are those of that table, whereas D and trimming came from the DNA. The table records approximately 170,000 clones, about 85% of them present only once. The entry originates in a study of blood T cell repertoires in COVID-19. The CDR3 contains 13 residues. Germline CDR1 and CDR2: SGHAT and FQNNGV. The germline V and J ends were trimmed by 1 base and 7 bases, with 5 bases remaining between them.

The origin of this receptor is an elderly man with COVID-19, enrolled during active disease. This chain links TRBV11-2 with TRBJ1-6; D gene uncertain. The specimen was peripheral blood. CDR3 DNA: TGTGCCAGCAGCTTAGGAGGGAATTCACCCCTCCACTTT. Encoded protein: CASSLGGNSPLHF. Using reference TRBV11-2 and TRBJ1-6 for the parts outside the CDR3, the full variable domain is EAGVAQSPRYKIIEKRQSVAFWCNPISGHATLYWYQQILGQGPKLLIQFQNNGVVDDSQLPKDRFSAERLKGVDSTLKIQPAKLEDSAVYLCASSLGGNSPLHFGNGTRLTVT.